The sequence of this T cell receptor (beta chain) was determined in a study of PD-1 blockade in classical Hodgkin lymphoma. Study-wide results and caveats: TCR diversity rose significantly by C4D1 in CD4+ but not CD8+ cells. Patients newly diagnosed and complete responders had comparable baseline diversity. Healthy donors were reported to have higher baseline TCR diversity than newly diagnosed patients.

The sample's time point: cycle 4 day 1 (C4D1), after less than 7 weeks of nivolumab. All trial patients relapsed after autologous stem cell transplantation. The CDR3 spans 13 residues. Trimming took off 0 bases at V and 1 base at J, with 6 bases between the two ends. From germline, CDR1 is SQVTM and CDR2 ANQGSEA. TCRdb's copy holds only in-frame clones and misses some; the assay was immunoSEQ multiplex PCR. Among approximately 14,000 clones listed, approximately 81% were seen once. In its sample, this clone was seen once. Its antigen is still unknown. The sample consisted of peripheral blood mononuclear cells (PBMCs), taken before the fourth cycle of nivolumab. This chain uses TRBV29-1 with TRBJ1-1; perhaps TRBD1 as D (5 bases). This clonotype originated in a human donor with classical Hodgkin lymphoma. The CDR3 DNA reads as TGCAGCGTTGAAGATGGGACGAACACTGAAGCTTTCTTT. Protein sequence: CSVEDGTNTEAFF.